The 22 T cell receptor beta chains in this list originate from one sample, sequenced in a study of CD8+CD57+ T cells in acquired aplastic anemia. Genomic DNA served as template for TCR beta VDJ and CDR3 profiling. TCRdb passed the reads through MiXCR, listing each CDR3 protein once. The sample yields roughly 170,000 distinct CDR3 sequences, about 60% seen once. Sequencing was done on a sample of sorted CD4+, CD8+, or CD8+CD57+ T cells (not recorded which) from PBMCs. These receptors were taken from a human donor in good health.

V usage is TRBV24-1 and J usage is TRBJ2-1; D is uncertain. V lost 11 bases and J lost 3, with 13 bases in between. The CDR3 runs 13 residues. Germline V gene data show CDR1 as KGHDR and CDR2 as SFDVKD. The CDR3 spells CASTAGLYNEQFF. The CDR3 DNA follows: TGTGCCAGCACCGCCGGTCTCTACAATGAGCAGTTCTTC.

This clonotype was seen many times. The J gene is TRBJ2-3, the V gene TRBV14; 10 bases match TRBD2. The CDR3 is 16 amino acids. After removal of 1 base from V and 4 bases from J, the junction contained 5 bases not matched to a gene. CDR1 SGHDN and CDR2 FVKESK come from the germline V gene. In DNA, the CDR3 is TGTGCCAGCAGCCAAGGGCTAGCGGGAGCCCCAGATACGCAGTATTTT. This codes for CASSQGLAGAPDTQYF.

This clonotype has ten or more counts. The V call is TRBV29-1, the J call TRBJ2-5; no reliable D call. Germline values: CDR1 SQVTM, CDR2 ANQGSEA. This CDR3 region has 15 residues. V was pared by 0 bases and J by 5 bases, with 16 bases between. DNA for the CDR3: TGCAGCGTTGAAGATAATGGCCATGTGCGGGAGACCCAGTACTTC. Residues: CSVEDNGHVRETQYF.

The chain has TRBV12-5 and TRBJ2-7; 8 bases are shared with TRBD2. The CDR3 has 15 residues. The V and J ends lost 1 base and 6 bases, in that order; junction bases with no gene match: 8. CDR1 is LGHNT, CDR2 FRNRAP, per germline. As DNA, the CDR3 is TGTGCTAGTGGTTTGGGGGACCACGGGAGGGCCGAGCAGTACTTC. Residues: CASGLGDHGRAEQYF.

The V and J genes are TRBV5-1 and TRBJ1-3; possible D gene TRBD1, 5 bases. Germline CDR1 SGHRS, CDR2 YFSETQ. V gave up 4 bases and J gave up 0 bases, with 14 bases separating them. CDR3 length equals 16 residues. CDR3 sequence reads: CASSTYTGLSGNTIYF. CDR3 coding DNA: TGCGCCAGCAGCACCTATACAGGTCTCTCTGGAAACACCATATATTTT.

The chain carries TRBV7-3 and TRBJ1-5; unclear D gene. V was shortened by 5 bases and J by 8 bases, with 10 bases between the two germline ends. CDR1 and CDR2 from the germline V gene are SGHTA and FQGTGA. The CDR3 is 12 amino acids. The CDR3 sequence is CASSHPNEPQHF. The DNA for the CDR3 is TGTGCCAGCAGCCACCCTAACGAGCCCCAGCATTTT.

This clonotype was detected many times. The rearrangement joins TRBV24-1 to TRBJ2-3; 10 nucleotides line up with TRBD2. CDR3 length: 14 residues. J gave up 5 bases and V 9 bases, and 7 bases lay outside the gene matches. CDR1 KGHDR and CDR2 SFDVKD come from the germline V gene. CDR3: CATADRLAGDTQYF. The CDR3 nucleotides are TGTGCCACCGCAGATAGACTAGCGGGAGATACGCAGTATTTT.

The chain recombines TRBV9 with TRBJ1-1, with D perhaps matching TRBD1 (5 bases). CDR1 SGDLS and CDR2 YYNGEE come from the germline V gene. This CDR3 spans 14 amino acids. Trimming took 3 bases from V and 4 from J, leaving 13 bases between them. CDR3 bases: TGTGCCAGCAGCGCCGGACCCGGGGGCACTGAAGCTTTCTTT. It is translated as CASSAGPGGTEAFF.

J is TRBJ2-5 and V is TRBV5-1; D might be TRBD1 (6 bases). CDR3 length: 14 residues. V dropped 4 bases and J dropped 9 bases, with 19 bases sitting between them. Germline lookup yields CDR1 SGHRS and CDR2 YFSETQ. The CDR3 coding sequence is TGCGCCAGCAGCGCTCGGACAGACCAAGGGGCCCAGTACTTC. Its translation: CASSARTDQGAQYF.

The chain recombines TRBV20-1 with TRBJ2-3; no firm D call. Germline assignment: CDR1 DFQATT and CDR2 SNEGSKA (reference sequence). The CDR3 runs 12 residues. V was clipped by 6 bases and J by 0 bases, with 7 bases between them. CDR3 protein: CSAAASTDTQYF. The CDR3 coding sequence is TGCAGTGCCGCGGCGAGCACAGATACGCAGTATTTT.

The V gene is TRBV6-5, the J gene TRBJ1-5; the D gene is possibly TRBD1 (6 bases). CDR3 length: 14 amino acids. Germline assignment: CDR1 MNHEY and CDR2 SVGAGI. V lost 7 bases and J lost 7, with 17 bases in between. CDR3 residues: CASKYRVSGQPQHF. CDR3 nucleotides: TGTGCCAGCAAGTACAGGGTCTCGGGACAGCCCCAGCATTTT.

As to this clonotype: Sequence at one end of the junction differs from germline and may be a read error. V and J are TRBV7-3 and TRBJ1-1; D call uncertain. Germline CDR1 reads SGHTA; CDR2 reads FQGTGA. The CDR3 loop spans 15 amino acids. For the CDR3, the DNA is TGCGCCAGCAGCCAAGAAGCTGGGCCGAACACTGAAGCTTTCTTT. The encoded protein is CASSQEAGPNTEAFF.

This clonotype was recorded only once. The chain links TRBV7-2 to TRBJ2-7; 8 bases line up with TRBD2. The CDR3 spans 14 residues. The V and J ends lost 5 bases and 7 bases, in that order; junction bases with no gene match: 10. Germline values: CDR1 SGHTA, CDR2 FQGNSA. The CDR3 spells CASSPDSREGEQYF. In DNA form, the CDR3 reads TGTGCCAGCAGCCCCGACTCCCGGGAGGGAGAGCAGTACTTC.

Many counts were recorded for this clonotype. V and J are TRBV27 and TRBJ2-7; the D gene is possibly TRBD1 (6 bases). Germline V CDR1 and CDR2: MNHEY, SMNVEV (reference sequence). This CDR3 has 15 amino acids. Trimming removed 4 bases from V and 2 bases from J, with 15 bases in between. The CDR3 nucleotides are TGTGCCAGCAGTTCCGCCCGGACAGCTACCTACGAGCAGTACTTC. It translates to CASSSARTATYEQYF.

This clonotype was seen ten or more times. The chain has TRBV20-1 and TRBJ2-1, with D perhaps being TRBD1 or TRBD2 (5 bases each). Germline V CDR1 and CDR2: DFQATT, SNEGSKA (reference sequence). V dropped 1 base and J dropped 8 bases, with 15 bases sitting between them. The CDR3 length is 14 residues. CDR3: CSARGDLHGDEQFF. The CDR3 coding sequence is TGCAGTGCTAGAGGGGACCTACACGGCGATGAGCAGTTCTTC.

In its sample, this clonotype was seen a few times. V and J are TRBV7-9 and TRBJ1-1; D gene ambiguous. The CDR3 sequence is 15 residues long. Germline V gene data show CDR1 as SEHNR and CDR2 as FQNEAQ (reference sequence). Trimming removed 0 bases from V and 5 bases from J, with 13 bases in between. CDR3 in DNA: TGTGCCAGCAGCTTAGCGAGGGAGGTGTGGACTGAAGCTTTCTTT. Amino acid sequence: CASSLAREVWTEAFF.

The V and J genes are TRBV7-9 and TRBJ2-3; D is perhaps TRBD2 (5 bases). The CDR3 is 18 amino acids. The germline V gene has CDR1 SEHNR and CDR2 FQNEAQ (reference sequence). Between the trimmed V and J ends, which lost 4 bases and 0 bases, there was a span of 20 bases. The CDR3 region has the DNA TGTGCCAGCAGCTCTGGTTGGCGGGCGGCCTCTAGCACAGATACGCAGTATTTT. It yields the protein CASSSGWRAASSTDTQYF.

This clonotype was counted once. The gene calls are TRBV2 and TRBJ1-2; weak D call: TRBD1 (5 bases). Germline CDR1 reads SNHLY; CDR2 reads FYNNEI. V gave up 3 bases and J gave up 6 bases, with 17 bases separating them. The CDR3 contains 15 residues. This CDR3 reads CASSEGRRGVDGYTF. In DNA form, the CDR3 reads TGTGCCAGCAGTGAGGGGAGGAGGGGAGTCGATGGCTACACCTTC. Based on the CDR3 plus reference TRBV2 and TRBJ1-2, the full variable domain is EPEVTQTPSHQVTQMGQEVILRCVPISNHLYFYWYRQILGQKVEFLVSFYNNEISEKSEIFDDQFSVERPDGSNFTLKIRSTKLEDSAMYFCASSEGRRGVDGYTFGSGTRLTVV.

This clonotype occurred once. This rearrangement joins TRBV29-1 to TRBJ2-7, with TRBD1 matching over 8 bases. J lost 3 bases, V lost 7 bases, and 8 bases had no gene match. From germline, CDR1 is SQVTM and CDR2 ANQGSEA. The CDR3 runs to 13 residues. CDR3 nucleotides: TGCAGCGCCCAGCGGACAGGGTTCTACGAGCAGTACTTC. It translates to CSAQRTGFYEQYF.

This clonotype was picked up many times. V and J are TRBV9 and TRBJ2-2, with a weak D call TRBD2 (6 bases). V lost 4 bases, J lost 6 bases, and 13 bases lay in between. The CDR3 contains 14 residues. Germline lookup yields CDR1 SGDLS and CDR2 YYNGEE. CDR3 in amino acids: CASSRGAAAGELFF. In DNA, the CDR3 is TGTGCCAGCAGCCGCGGGGCGGCGGCCGGGGAGCTGTTTTTT.

The V call is TRBV2, the J call TRBJ1-2; TRBD1 is a possible D gene (6 bases). Looked up from germline, CDR1 is SNHLY and CDR2 is FYNNEI. The V and J ends lost 6 bases and 7 bases respectively, with 18 bases between them. The CDR3 runs 14 residues. The CDR3 nucleotides read TGTGCCAGCAGACCGGACAGCGATTTCCGTGGCTACACCTTC. Its protein product is CASRPDSDFRGYTF.

This chain joins TRBV2 and TRBJ1-1, with D possibly matching TRBD1 (5 bases). With 8 bases removed from V and 1 base from J, the gap between germline ends came to 11 bases. There are 13 residues in the CDR3. The germline V gene encodes CDR1 SNHLY and CDR2 FYNNEI. The DNA for the CDR3 is TGTGCCAGCGGCCAGGGTGAGAACACTGAAGCTTTCTTT. Encoded protein: CASGQGENTEAFF.